The subject of this entry is one TCR beta chain. Its antigen remains unknown. This sample was taken from a study of T-cell reconstitution after alpha-beta-depleted transplantation in children. Unique molecular identifiers tagged the TCRbeta library. TCRdb re-called the PCR reads through MiXCR, storing one row per CDR3 protein. The sample lists about 980,000 distinct CDR3 sequences; around 30% were seen once. Whole-study findings and limits: Most T-cell counts and diversity one year after the transplant came from T cells that were newly produced. Several hundred expanded graft clones reportedly supplied alpha-beta T cells about two months after transplant. High day-60 TCRbeta diversity in some patients came from surviving recipient T cells and thymic progenitors.

Per germline, CDR1 LNHNV and CDR2 YYDKDF (reference sequence). This CDR3 contains 16 residues. V lost 0 bases and J lost 2, with 11 bases in between. V and J are TRBV15 and TRBJ2-1; D may be TRBD1 or TRBD2 (5 bases each). This TCR derives from a boy in the first two years of life who had a stem cell transplant for SCID, so the T cells may come from the graft donor. The sample here was PBMCs, mostly from graft donor cells, taken 360 days after TCRalphabeta/CD19-depleted stem cell transplant. The CDR3 is CATSRDTGAPYNEQFF. CDR3 coding DNA: TGTGCCACCAGCAGAGATACCGGGGCCCCCTACAATGAGCAGTTCTTC. The whole variable domain, filled in from reference TRBV15 and TRBJ2-1, reads DAMVIQNPRYQVTQFGKPVTLSCSQTLNHNVMYWYQQKSSQAPKLLFHYYDKDFNNEADTPDNFQSRRPNTSFCFLDIRSPGLGDTAMYLCATSRDTGAPYNEQFFGPGTRLTVL.